The 31 T cell receptor beta chains below were found in one sample sequenced in a study of early T cells in non-severe SARS-CoV-2 infection. MiXCR, run by TCRdb on the 5' RACE reads, gives a single entry per CDR3 protein. Of about 98,000 distinct CDR3 sequences in the sample, 11% were seen once. The sequenced material came from whole blood. The receptors stem from an adult who was a healthcare worker with PCR-confirmed SARS-CoV-2 infection or an uninfected control (not recorded which).

In its sample, this clonotype was seen many times. The chain recombines TRBV11-3 with TRBJ2-2; D unclear. V was cut by 5 bases and J by 0 bases, with 13 bases left in between. CDR1 is SGHNT, CDR2 YENEEA, per germline. This CDR3 comprises 16 residues. The CDR3 sequence: CASSLGPKANTGELFF. CDR3 nucleotides: TGTGCCAGCAGCCTCGGCCCAAAGGCGAACACCGGGGAGCTGTTTTTT.

The rearrangement uses TRBV11-2 and TRBJ1-1, with D possibly TRBD1 on 5 matching bases. Trimming took 3 bases from V and 11 from J, leaving 13 bases between them. The germline CDR1 and CDR2 sequences are SGHAT and FQNNGV. The CDR3 has 12 residues. The CDR3 coding sequence is TGTGCCAGCAGCTTCTTTTCCGGGGCGGCTTTCTTT. This translates into CASSFFSGAAFF. The whole variable domain, filled in from reference TRBV11-2 and TRBJ1-1, reads EAGVAQSPRYKIIEKRQSVAFWCNPISGHATLYWYQQILGQGPKLLIQFQNNGVVDDSQLPKDRFSAERLKGVDSTLKIQPAKLEDSAVYLCASSFFSGAAFFGQGTRLTVV.

In its sample, this clonotype was seen many times. The genes are TRBV7-9 and TRBJ2-3; D may be TRBD1 (5 bases). This CDR3 contains 16 residues. Trimming shortened V by 5 bases and J by 2 bases, and 17 bases separated the two germline ends. The germline gives CDR1 SEHNR, CDR2 FQNEAQ (reference sequence). CDR3 residues: CASSRAGPRVTDTQYF. DNA of the CDR3: TGTGCCAGCAGCCGAGCAGGGCCTAGGGTCACAGATACGCAGTATTTT.

The chain recombines TRBV20-1 with TRBJ1-4; 10 bases agree with TRBD1. Germline values: CDR1 DFQATT, CDR2 SNEGSKA (reference sequence). The CDR3 length is 16 residues. Losses at the gene ends were 6 bases for V and 8 bases for J; bases not matched to a gene: 15. CDR3 DNA: TGCAGTGCGCGCGGGACAGGGGCGAGGGTTGGCGAAAAACTGTTTTTT. Translated, it gives CSARGTGARVGEKLFF.

In its sample, this clonotype was seen many times. This rearrangement joins TRBV29-1 to TRBJ2-1; D is unresolved. Germline values: CDR1 SQVTM, CDR2 ANQGSEA. V was trimmed by 4 bases and J by 9 bases, leaving 7 bases between them. The CDR3 has 10 amino acids. CDR3 in amino acids: CSVVVIEQFF. For the CDR3, the DNA is TGCAGCGTTGTGGTTATTGAGCAGTTCTTC.

At least ten counts were recorded for this clonotype. V and J are TRBV18 and TRBJ2-2, with D perhaps given as TRBD1 or TRBD2 (5 bases each). This CDR3 has 15 residues. Looked up from germline, CDR1 is KGHSH and CDR2 is LQKENI. V gave up 8 bases and J gave up 5 bases, with 18 bases separating them. DNA for the CDR3: TGTGCCAGCCGTCGTGAGCAGGGAGAGACCGGGGAGCTGTTTTTT. It encodes CASRREQGETGELFF.

Comment on this clonotype: An end of the junction differs from the germline gene, which may be a read error. The chain has TRBV4-1 and TRBJ2-7, with D unclear. Germline assignment: CDR1 MGHRA and CDR2 YSYEKL. The CDR3 extends over 13 amino acids. This CDR3 reads CASSQVWGYEQYF. The DNA of the CDR3 is TGTGCCAGCAGCCAAGTGTGGGGCTACGAGCAGTACTTC.

This clonotype came up many times. The chain employs TRBV5-4 and TRBJ2-5, with TRBD2 matching over 8 bases. Germline V gene data show CDR1 as SGHNT and CDR2 as YYREEE (reference sequence). CDR3 size: 14 residues. V trimming: 4 bases; J trimming: 2 bases; junction bases outside the gene matches: 4. Written as DNA, the CDR3 is TGTGCCAGCAGCCGGGGGGGTTCACAAGAGACCCAGTACTTC. Protein sequence: CASSRGGSQETQYF.

The gene calls are TRBV5-1 and TRBJ2-6, with a weak D call TRBD2 (6 bases). Deletions cut 3 bases from V and 0 bases from J, with 16 bases between. The CDR3 has 18 residues. The germline CDR1 and CDR2 sequences are SGHRS and YFSETQ. CDR3 nucleotide sequence: TGCGCCAGCAGCTCGAATACGGGACTGAGCTCTGGGGCCAACGTCCTGACTTTC. It encodes CASSSNTGLSSGANVLTF.

This clonotype was counted between two and nine times. The chain combines TRBV6-6 with TRBJ1-2; 10 nucleotides line up with TRBD1. The germline gives CDR1 MNHNY, CDR2 SVGAGI (reference sequence). CDR3 length: 15 amino acids. Germline trimming cut 6 bases from V and 4 bases from J; bases unmatched to any gene: 8. CDR3 protein: CASRYVRDRGYGYTF. In nucleotides, the CDR3 is TGTGCCAGCAGATACGTCCGGGACAGGGGCTATGGCTACACCTTC.

The chain links TRBV10-3 to TRBJ2-3, with 7 bases aligning to TRBD2. CDR1 and CDR2 from the germline V gene are ENHRY and SYGVKD. The CDR3 sequence is 14 residues long. With V trimmed by 8 bases and J by 2 bases, 7 bases remained unmatched. The CDR3 loop is CAIGASGSTDTQYF. The CDR3 region has the DNA TGTGCCATCGGAGCTAGCGGTTCCACAGATACGCAGTATTTT.

The chain carries TRBV3-1 and TRBJ1-2; D gene unclear. The CDR3 has 13 residues. Germline CDR1 LGHDT, CDR2 YNNKEL (reference sequence). With 1 base removed from V and 3 bases from J, the gap between germline ends came to 6 bases. The CDR3 sequence is CASSQGGYYGYTF. The CDR3 DNA is TGTGCCAGCAGCCAAGGAGGTTACTATGGCTACACCTTC.

This clonotype was seen at least ten times. The CDR3 coding sequence is TGCGCCAGCAGCTTGGGGGGTGATGGAAACACCATATATTTT. Protein sequence: CASSLGGDGNTIYF. The V gene is TRBV5-1, the J gene TRBJ1-3; D uncertain. Germline V gene sequence: CDR1 SGHRS, CDR2 YFSETQ. This CDR3 has 14 residues. V shed 0 bases and J shed 3 bases, with 7 bases lying between them.

There are a few counts of this clonotype. The V and J genes are TRBV11-2 and TRBJ1-4; D uncertain. Trimming removed 3 bases at V and 5 bases at J, with 10 bases between. The CDR3 is 14 residues long. CDR1 and CDR2 (germline): SGHAT, FQNNGV. The CDR3 is CASSLTTRNEKLFF. CDR3 coding DNA: TGTGCCAGCAGCTTGACAACCCGAAATGAAAAACTGTTTTTT.

In this sample, this clonotype turned up a few times. V and J are TRBV3-1 and TRBJ1-1; possible D gene TRBD1, 6 bases. Germline-derived CDR1 and CDR2 are LGHDT and YNNKEL (reference sequence). The length of the CDR3 is 14 residues. V lost 4 bases to trimming and J lost 3 bases, with 12 bases between them. The CDR3 sequence: CASSPQTGYTEAFF. The CDR3 DNA reads TGTGCCAGCAGCCCCCAGACAGGCTACACTGAAGCTTTCTTT.

In its sample, this clonotype is medium-sized. This chain uses TRBV5-1 with TRBJ2-7; unclear D gene. V was clipped by 7 bases and J by 1 base, with 12 bases between them. This CDR3 is built from 13 residues. Germline V CDR1 and CDR2: SGHRS, YFSETQ. In DNA, the CDR3 is TGCGCCAGCGCTCCCCTCAGTTCCTACGAGCAGTACTTC. As protein: CASAPLSSYEQYF.

This clonotype has only a few counts. This chain connects TRBV18 to TRBJ1-5; D gene uncertain. The CDR3 length is 13 residues. Germline values: CDR1 KGHSH, CDR2 LQKENI. Trimming took 3 bases from V and 5 from J, leaving 8 bases between them. This CDR3 is CASSPTLHQPQHF. The CDR3 DNA reads TGTGCCAGCTCACCGACCCTTCATCAGCCCCAGCATTTT.

The chain has TRBV6-5 and TRBJ1-1, with unresolved D. Looked up from germline, CDR1 is MNHEY and CDR2 is SVGAGI. The V and J ends lost 0 bases and 0 bases respectively, with 8 bases between them. CDR3 length equals 15 residues. The CDR3 DNA reads TGTGCCAGCAGTTACTCCCCGGCGCTGAACACTGAAGCTTTCTTT. Encoded protein: CASSYSPALNTEAFF.

The V gene is TRBV5-1, the J gene TRBJ1-2; TRBD1 might be the D (6 bases). The CDR3 is 17 residues long. The V and J ends lost 0 bases and 2 bases respectively, with 17 bases between them. Germline V lookup: CDR1 SGHRS, CDR2 YFSETQ. CDR3 sequence: CASSLGASGQGNYGYTF. CDR3 DNA sequence: TGCGCCAGCAGCTTGGGGGCTTCGGGACAAGGAAACTATGGCTACACCTTC.

In its sample, this clonotype was seen many times. This chain uses TRBV5-1 with TRBJ2-3; D gene uncertain. Germline V CDR1 and CDR2: SGHRS, YFSETQ. CDR3 size: 13 residues. Trimming stripped 5 bases from V and 12 bases from J, with 19 bases between. Written as DNA, the CDR3 is TGCGCCAGCAGTCTGGATCCTAGGAAATATCAGTATTTT. Translated: CASSLDPRKYQYF.

This clonotype was observed a few times. The chain couples TRBV18 to TRBJ2-3; 9 bases match TRBD1. V shed 0 bases, J shed 4 bases, and the junction held 2 bases outside the gene matches. Germline CDR1 is KGHSH and CDR2 is LQKENI. This CDR3 region has 15 residues. The CDR3 protein is CASSPPGQGSDTQYF. DNA of the CDR3: TGTGCCAGCTCACCACCGGGACAGGGCTCAGATACGCAGTATTTT.

This clonotype was seen only a few times. The chain has TRBV5-1 and TRBJ2-1, with a weak D call TRBD1 (6 bases). The length of the CDR3 is 13 residues. V was pared by 6 bases and J by 8 bases, with 15 bases between. Germline CDR1 SGHRS, CDR2 YFSETQ. CDR3 bases: TGCGCCAGCACCATTACAGGGACCGATGAGCAGTTCTTC. Translated, it gives CASTITGTDEQFF.

The chain couples TRBV5-1 to TRBJ2-7, with TRBD1 matching 7 bases. Unmatched junction bases numbered 6, after V lost 4 bases and J lost 2 bases. The CDR3 loop spans 14 amino acids. Germline CDR1 is SGHRS and CDR2 is YFSETQ. The CDR3 DNA reads as TGCGCCAGCAGCGTGACAGGGTCAGCCTACGAGCAGTACTTC. Translating gives CASSVTGSAYEQYF. Based on the CDR3 plus reference TRBV5-1 and TRBJ2-7, the full variable domain is KAGVTQTPRYLIKTRGQQVTLSCSPISGHRSVSWYQQTPGQGLQFLFEYFSETQRNKGNFPGRFSGRQFSNSRSEMNVSTLELGDSALYLCASSVTGSAYEQYFGPGTRLTVT.

This clonotype was seen a few times. The chain links TRBV6-5 to TRBJ1-1; D might be TRBD1 (6 bases). CDR3 length: 12 residues. Germline CDR1 reads MNHEY; CDR2 reads SVGAGI. V was trimmed by 10 bases and J by 4 bases, leaving 13 bases between them. The CDR3 nucleotides are TGTGCCACCCTCGACAGGCGCACTGAAGCTTTCTTT. It encodes CATLDRRTEAFF.

V is TRBV9 and J is TRBJ2-3; 8 nucleotides align to TRBD2. The CDR3 contains 15 residues. Germline-derived CDR1 and CDR2 are SGDLS and YYNGEE. The V segment lost 3 bases and the J segment 2 bases; nucleotides outside the gene matches: 5. This chain's CDR3 is CASSESGGLTDTQYF. The CDR3 nucleotides read TGTGCCAGCAGCGAAAGCGGGGGCCTCACAGATACGCAGTATTTT.

This clonotype was observed a few times. This chain links TRBV7-9 with TRBJ1-1; 9 bases fit TRBD1. V gave up 4 bases and J gave up 0 bases; unmatched junction bases: 12. The CDR3 consists of 18 residues. CDR1 and CDR2 from the germline V gene are SEHNR and FQNEAQ (reference sequence). CDR3 residues: CASSSRPPGTGLNTEAFF. CDR3 nucleotides: TGTGCCAGCAGCTCCAGACCTCCCGGGACAGGGTTGAACACTGAAGCTTTCTTT.

This clonotype showed up just a few times. This chain uses TRBV5-1 with TRBJ2-1; D is tentatively TRBD1 or TRBD2 (5 bases each). The CDR3 runs 16 residues. The ends were cut back, 5 bases at V and 1 base at J, with 16 bases in the middle. Per germline, CDR1 SGHRS and CDR2 YFSETQ. The CDR3 bases are TGCGCCAGCAGTTTTACCGGGACCAAATCCTACAATGAGCAGTTCTTC. Encoded protein: CASSFTGTKSYNEQFF.

J is TRBJ2-1 and V is TRBV10-3, with a possible D match to TRBD2 (6 bases). CDR3 length: 12 amino acids. CDR1 is ENHRY and CDR2 is SYGVKD in the germline V gene. Deletions cut 3 bases from V and 8 bases from J, with 8 bases between. The CDR3, as DNA: TGTGCCATCAGTGAATGGGGGGATGAGCAGTTCTTC. It encodes CAISEWGDEQFF.

This clonotype was found many times. The chain has TRBV10-3 and TRBJ2-1; 13 bases line up with TRBD2. The CDR3 runs to 15 residues. The V gene's germline CDR1 is ENHRY and CDR2 SYGVKD. V lost 6 bases and J lost 8; bases outside the gene matches: 7. The CDR3 nucleotides are TGTGCCATCAGCCCCACTAGCGGGGGGGCCTATGAGCAGTTCTTC. Translated, it gives CAISPTSGGAYEQFF.

This clonotype appeared many times. V and J are TRBV6-6 and TRBJ2-1, with TRBD2 matching 8 bases. The CDR3 is made up of 17 amino acids. The germline V gene encodes CDR1 MNHNY and CDR2 SVGAGI (reference sequence). The V gene end was trimmed by 3 bases and the J gene end by 3 bases; junction bases not matched to a gene: 10. DNA of the CDR3: TGTGCCAGCAGTTATGGGACTAGTCCCCGTTTCTACAATGAGCAGTTCTTC. Translated, it gives CASSYGTSPRFYNEQFF.

The V gene is TRBV5-1, the J gene TRBJ1-1; D might be TRBD1 (6 bases). The V and J ends lost 4 bases and 3 bases respectively, with 10 bases between them. The CDR3 totals 13 residues. The V gene's germline CDR1 is SGHRS and CDR2 YFSETQ. Here the CDR3 DNA reads TGCGCCAGCAGCACGAACAGGGACACTGAAGCTTTCTTT. Translated: CASSTNRDTEAFF.